This T cell receptor beta chain emerged from a study of cytomegalovirus exposure and HLA in healthy donors. Overall study: Assignment to the Caucasian-associated ancestry cluster applied to around four fifths of the approximately 360 genotyped donors.

Findings and caveats of the study: It was confirmed in vitro that three of the CMV-associated chains were specific for CMV antigens. Published work reported that the classifier diagnosed cytomegalovirus status with high specificity and sensitivity. Cytomegalovirus-associated status was assigned to fewer than 200 TCR beta chains.

Regarding this clone: Its antigen remains unidentified.

The trim removed 2 bases at V and 3 bases at J, leaving 7 bases unmatched. This CDR3 is built from 17 residues. Germline lookup yields CDR1 SGHDN and CDR2 FVKESK. PCR involved 60 Vbeta and 13 Jbeta primers. Measured with immunoSEQ multiplex PCR; TCRdb has only the in-frame clones, and not every one. The sample includes over 35,000 clones, about 80% seen only once; the top ten take approximately 1.5%. This clonotype originated in a man under 40 in good health and CMV-seronegative. The material sequenced was PBMCs. V gene TRBV14 combines with J gene TRBJ2-3, with TRBD1 matching 11 bases. The CDR3 bases are TGTGCCAGCAGCCAAAGATTGGGGACAGGGGGGACAGATACGCAGTATTTT. It is translated as CASSQRLGTGGTDTQYF.